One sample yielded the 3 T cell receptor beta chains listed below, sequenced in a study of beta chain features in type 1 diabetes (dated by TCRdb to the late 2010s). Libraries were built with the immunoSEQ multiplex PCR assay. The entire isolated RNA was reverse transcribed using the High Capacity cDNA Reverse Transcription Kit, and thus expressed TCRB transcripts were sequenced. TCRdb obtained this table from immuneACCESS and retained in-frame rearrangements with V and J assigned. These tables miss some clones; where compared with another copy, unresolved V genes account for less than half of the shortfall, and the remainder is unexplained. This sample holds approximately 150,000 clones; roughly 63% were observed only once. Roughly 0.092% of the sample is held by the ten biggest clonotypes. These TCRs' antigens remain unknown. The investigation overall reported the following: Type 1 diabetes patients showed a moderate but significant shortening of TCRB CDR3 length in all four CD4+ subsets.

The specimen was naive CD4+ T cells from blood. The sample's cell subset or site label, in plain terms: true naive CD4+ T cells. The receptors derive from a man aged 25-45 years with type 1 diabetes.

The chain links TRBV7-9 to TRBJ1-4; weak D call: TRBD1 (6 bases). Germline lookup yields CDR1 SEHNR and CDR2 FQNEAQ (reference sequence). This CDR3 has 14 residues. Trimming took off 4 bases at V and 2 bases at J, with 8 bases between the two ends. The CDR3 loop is CASSSGHTNEKLFF. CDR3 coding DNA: TGTGCCAGCAGCTCGGGACATACTAATGAAAAACTGTTTTTT.

The CDR3 is CAIRETSNYEQYF. In nucleotides, the CDR3 is TGTGCCATAAGAGAAACTAGTAACTACGAGCAGTACTTC. The V call is TRBV10-3, the J call TRBJ2-7, with a possible D match to TRBD2 (5 bases). Germline values: CDR1 ENHRY, CDR2 SYGVKD. The CDR3 contains 13 residues. The ends were cut back, 9 bases at V and 3 bases at J, with 15 bases in the middle.

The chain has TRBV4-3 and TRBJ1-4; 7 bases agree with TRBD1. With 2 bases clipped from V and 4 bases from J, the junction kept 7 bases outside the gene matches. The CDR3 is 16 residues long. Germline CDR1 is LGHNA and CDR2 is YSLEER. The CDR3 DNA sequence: TGCGCCAGCAGCCAATATACAGGGGCCAGTAATGAAAAACTGTTTTTT. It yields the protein CASSQYTGASNEKLFF.